Listed here are 25 T cell receptor beta chains from one sample, sequenced in a study of T-cell reconstitution after alpha-beta-depleted transplantation in children. Preparation of the TCRbeta library involved a method that used unique molecular identifiers. TCRdb used MiXCR to reprocess the PCR reads, holding one entry per CDR3 protein. The sample has about 610,000 distinct CDR3 sequences; under 12% are singletons. The sample here was PBMCs from the stem cell graft donor, taken from the stem cell graft. Every receptor here comes from a human donor who donated a stem cell graft to a child with acute myeloid leukemia.

A few counts support this clonotype. This chain uses TRBV4-2 with TRBJ2-1, with 10 positions matching TRBD2. Germline lookup yields CDR1 LGHNA and CDR2 YNFKEQ. The CDR3 has 17 amino acids. The V segment lost 1 base and the J segment 15 bases; nucleotides outside the gene matches: 18. The CDR3 region has the DNA TGTGCCAGCAGCCAAGGGGGGCTAGCGGGAGCTTTAGGTCCTCCGTTCTTC. Its translation is CASSQGGLAGALGPPFF.

This clonotype was seen many times. This chain joins TRBV7-2 and TRBJ1-1; unclear D gene. Germline CDR1 and CDR2: SGHTA and FQGNSA. V was shortened by 1 base and J by 3 bases, with 9 bases between the two germline ends. There are 14 residues in the CDR3. This CDR3 is CASSLGAVHTEAFF. The CDR3 DNA follows: TGTGCCAGCAGCTTAGGGGCAGTCCACACTGAAGCTTTCTTT.

The chain carries TRBV30 and TRBJ2-2, with 15 positions matching TRBD2. CDR3 size: 18 residues. Trimming took 3 bases from V and 4 from J; bases not matched to a gene: 9. The germline gives CDR1 GTSNPN, CDR2 SVGIG (reference sequence). The DNA for the CDR3 is TGTGCCTGGAGAGGGACTAGCGGGAGGATTGTTGGCACCGGGGAGCTGTTTTTT. This gives the protein CAWRGTSGRIVGTGELFF.

A few counts support this clonotype. The V and J genes are TRBV6-5 and TRBJ2-2, with D perhaps matching TRBD1 (6 bases). The germline gives CDR1 MNHEY, CDR2 SVGAGI. This CDR3 comprises 17 residues. Trimming stripped 4 bases from V and 4 bases from J, with 19 bases between. This CDR3 reads CASSSTTGKRGTGELFF. CDR3 sequence (DNA): TGTGCCAGCAGTTCAACTACAGGGAAGCGAGGCACCGGGGAGCTGTTTTTT.

The J gene is TRBJ2-7, the V gene TRBV3-1, with TRBD2 as a possible D gene (5 bases). Germline lookup yields CDR1 LGHDT and CDR2 YNNKEL (reference sequence). This CDR3 has 14 residues. V was trimmed by 2 bases and J by 4 bases, leaving 12 bases between them. The CDR3 coding sequence is TGTGCCAGCAGCCAAACGCCGACTACTTACGAGCAGTACTTC. This gives the protein CASSQTPTTYEQYF.

This clonotype was seen a handful of times. Mismatch with germline at one junction end may stem from a read error. This chain connects TRBV3-1 to TRBJ2-1, with TRBD1 as a possible D gene (6 bases). The CDR3 is 16 residues long. The germline CDR1 and CDR2 sequences are LGHDT and YNNKEL (reference sequence). This CDR3 is CATSDKSGHSYNEQFF. DNA of the CDR3: TGTGCCACCAGCGATAAATCGGGACACTCCTACAATGAGCAGTTCTTC.

The chain couples TRBV6-5 to TRBJ2-6; no firm D call. Deletions cut 4 bases from V and 0 bases from J, with 7 bases between. The CDR3 totals 15 residues. CDR1 MNHEY and CDR2 SVGAGI come from the germline V gene. This chain's CDR3 is CASSSSRSGANVLTF. The CDR3 DNA sequence: TGTGCCAGCAGTTCCTCCCGCTCTGGGGCCAACGTCCTGACTTTC.

This clonotype was detected only a few times. The chain couples TRBV12-3 or TRBV12-4 to TRBJ1-1; D gene unclear. This CDR3 spans 15 amino acids. V was trimmed by 5 bases and J by 0 bases, leaving 13 bases between them. CDR3 nucleotide sequence: TGTGCCAGCAGTCCCATCCGGGGTATGAACACTGAAGCTTTCTTT. Translated, it gives CASSPIRGMNTEAFF.

This clonotype has just a few counts. V gene TRBV18 combines with J gene TRBJ2-7; D is perhaps TRBD1 (6 bases). This CDR3 is 14 amino acids long. The V gene lost 3 bases and the J gene lost 3 bases, with 12 bases spanning the gap. The germline CDR1 and CDR2 sequences are KGHSH and LQKENI. In DNA, the CDR3 is TGTGCCAGCTCACCGCCCGGACAGCTCTACGAGCAGTACTTC. Translating it yields CASSPPGQLYEQYF.

At least ten counts were recorded for this clonotype. V is TRBV20-1 and J is TRBJ2-3, with D unresolved. This CDR3 contains 13 residues. V lost 6 bases to trimming and J lost 0 bases, with 10 bases between them. Germline V gives CDR1 DFQATT, CDR2 SNEGSKA (reference sequence). The CDR3 DNA follows: TGCAGTGCCGCACAAACAAGCACAGATACGCAGTATTTT. This sequence encodes CSAAQTSTDTQYF.

This clonotype occurred many times. This chain uses TRBV20-1 with TRBJ1-1, with a weak D call TRBD1 (5 bases). Germline loops: CDR1 DFQATT, CDR2 SNEGSKA (reference sequence). Between the trimmed V and J ends, which lost 0 bases and 4 bases, there was a span of 15 bases. This CDR3 comprises 15 residues. The CDR3 DNA reads TGCAGTGCTAGAGATTTCTGGCAGGGCAGCACTGAAGCTTTCTTT. Encoded protein: CSARDFWQGSTEAFF.

The V call is TRBV20-1, the J call TRBJ2-7, with unresolved D. Germline values: CDR1 DFQATT, CDR2 SNEGSKA (reference sequence). CDR3 size: 13 residues. V was pared by 5 bases and J by 0 bases, with 11 bases between. Here the CDR3 DNA reads TGCAGTGCTCCCGACGCGGTCTCCTACGAGCAGTACTTC. Amino acid sequence: CSAPDAVSYEQYF.

The CDR3 loop is CSARVHTLGRGNEQFF. The CDR3 DNA is TGCAGTGCTAGAGTTCATACATTGGGACGGGGCAATGAGCAGTTCTTC. The rearrangement uses TRBV20-1 and TRBJ2-1; perhaps D is TRBD1 or TRBD2 (5 bases each). CDR1 is DFQATT, CDR2 SNEGSKA, per germline (reference sequence). V gave up 1 base and J gave up 6 bases, with 19 bases separating them. CDR3 length: 16 residues.

The chain joins TRBV20-1 to TRBJ2-1, with unresolved D. Germline V CDR1 and CDR2: DFQATT, SNEGSKA (reference sequence). Deletions cut 0 bases from V and 7 bases from J, with 19 bases between. This CDR3 has 16 residues. CDR3 sequence reads: CSARERVVAVFNEQFF. The CDR3 nucleotides read TGCAGTGCTAGAGAAAGAGTTGTGGCGGTCTTTAATGAGCAGTTCTTC.

This clonotype was seen only a few times. CDR3 in DNA: TGCAGCTCGACTAGCGGCTCCTACAATGAGCAGTTCTTC. Translated: CSSTSGSYNEQFF. The gene calls are TRBV29-1 and TRBJ2-1, with 9 bases aligning to TRBD2. This CDR3 region has 13 residues. Trimming took 8 bases from V and 0 from J; bases not matched to a gene: 2. Germline loops: CDR1 SQVTM, CDR2 ANQGSEA.

The rearrangement links TRBV5-1 to TRBJ1-2; possibly TRBD1 for D (5 bases). The germline V gene encodes CDR1 SGHRS and CDR2 YFSETQ. V was trimmed by 4 bases and J by 4 bases, leaving 11 bases between them. CDR3 length equals 13 residues. The CDR3 DNA reads as TGCGCCAGCAGCCTGACAGTTGGCTATGGCTACACCTTC. Translating gives CASSLTVGYGYTF. The whole variable domain, remainder taken from reference TRBV5-1 and TRBJ1-2, is KAGVTQTPRYLIKTRGQQVTLSCSPISGHRSVSWYQQTPGQGLQFLFEYFSETQRNKGNFPGRFSGRQFSNSRSEMNVSTLELGDSALYLCASSLTVGYGYTFGSGTRLTVV.

The genes are TRBV4-2 and TRBJ2-5; 8 bases are a match to TRBD2. The CDR3 loop spans 16 amino acids. J gave up 2 bases and V 1 base, and 6 bases lay outside the gene matches. Germline V gene lookup returns CDR1 LGHNA and CDR2 YNFKEQ. CDR3 in DNA: TGTGCCAGCAGCCAAGCCCGGACGGGAGGGCAAGAGACCCAGTACTTC. This codes for CASSQARTGGQETQYF.

This clonotype has a handful of counts. This rearrangement joins TRBV28 to TRBJ2-1; tentative D call: TRBD2 (6 bases). Per germline, CDR1 MDHEN and CDR2 SYDVKM. V was shortened by 4 bases and J by 8 bases, with 18 bases between the two germline ends. This CDR3 region has 15 residues. CDR3 loop: CASSSAGQGSDEQFF. CDR3 sequence (DNA): TGTGCCAGCAGTTCCGCGGGGCAGGGTAGCGATGAGCAGTTCTTC.

The chain is built from TRBV29-1 and TRBJ2-3; D may be TRBD2 (6 bases). This CDR3 has 15 amino acids. Trimming stripped 4 bases from V and 2 bases from J, with 16 bases between. The germline CDR1 and CDR2 sequences are SQVTM and ANQGSEA. The CDR3 protein is CSVGANSGVTDTQYF. For the CDR3, the DNA is TGCAGCGTTGGGGCCAATTCGGGGGTCACAGATACGCAGTATTTT.

This chain uses TRBV20-1 with TRBJ1-2, with 7 bases matching TRBD1. Germline trimming cut 8 bases from V and 8 bases from J; bases unmatched to any gene: 17. The CDR3 is 14 amino acids. The germline gives CDR1 DFQATT, CDR2 SNEGSKA (reference sequence). As DNA, the CDR3 is TGCAGTACTGGGAGACAGGGACTTGCCGGAGGCTACACCTTC. Encoded protein: CSTGRQGLAGGYTF.

The sample holds a few counts of this clonotype. V and J are TRBV10-3 and TRBJ2-7, with TRBD2 matching over 10 bases. Germline CDR1 and CDR2: ENHRY and SYGVKD. The length of the CDR3 is 15 residues. Trimming cost V 3 bases and J 2 bases; bases outside gene matches: 4. The CDR3 sequence: CAISDRAGGTYEQYF. The CDR3, as DNA: TGTGCCATCAGTGACAGAGCGGGAGGGACCTACGAGCAGTACTTC.

For this clonotype: Mismatch with germline at one junction end may stem from a read error. The rearrangement joins TRBV20-1 to TRBJ2-4; TRBD2 matches at 9 bases. The CDR3 sequence is 15 residues long. Germline CDR1 and CDR2: DFQATT and SNEGSKA (reference sequence). The CDR3 DNA reads TGCGGTGCTAGAGATCTAGCGGGATCTGAGAACATTCAGTACTTC. It yields the protein CGARDLAGSENIQYF.

This clonotype was counted at least ten times. The V and J genes are TRBV29-1 and TRBJ2-7, with TRBD1 as a possible D gene (7 bases). CDR1 is SQVTM, CDR2 ANQGSEA, per germline. V lost 4 bases and J 7 bases, leaving 14 bases between the germline ends. The CDR3 has 12 amino acids. CDR3 nucleotide sequence: TGCAGCGTTGGAGGGGGCGGGAAAGAGCAGTACTTC. Protein product: CSVGGGGKEQYF.

The chain couples TRBV11-2 to TRBJ2-1; a weak D match, TRBD2 (5 bases). Germline lookup yields CDR1 SGHAT and CDR2 FQNNGV. Trimming left V 5 bases short and J 3 bases short, with 8 bases between. The CDR3 has 13 amino acids. DNA of the CDR3: TGTGCCAGCAGCCGGGGTTACTACAATGAGCAGTTCTTC. Encoded protein: CASSRGYYNEQFF.

This clonotype was seen repeatedly, ten times or more. The V call is TRBV7-2, the J call TRBJ2-1, with TRBD2 as a possible D gene (5 bases). The V end was cut by 1 base, the J end by 5 bases, with 15 bases between. The CDR3 sequence is 16 residues long. The V gene's germline CDR1 is SGHTA and CDR2 FQGNSA. CDR3 protein: CASSLGIGRVNNEQFF. The CDR3 DNA reads as TGTGCCAGCAGCTTAGGGATTGGGCGGGTAAACAATGAGCAGTTCTTC.